Listed here are 21 T cell receptor beta chains from one sample, sequenced in a study of post-analysis software for immune sequencing data. Study-level results: Roughly 5 TRBV segments, TRBV5-6, TRBV5-1 and TRBV20-1 among them, were found more frequent in patients than controls.

Unique molecular identifiers were built into the TCR beta cDNA libraries. TCRdb used MiXCR to reprocess the PCR reads, holding one entry per CDR3 protein. The top ten clones hold 9.5% to 13% of a sample with around 440,000 distinct CDR3 sequences, around 40% of them seen once. Their antigens are not known. Sequencing was performed on blood. The receptors shown here come from a girl under 18 with multiple sclerosis.

The rearrangement joins TRBV27 to TRBJ2-7, with a possible D match to TRBD2 (6 bases). Looked up from germline, CDR1 is MNHEY and CDR2 is SMNVEV (reference sequence). V shed 6 bases and J shed 0 bases, with 9 bases lying between them. This CDR3 has 13 residues. The CDR3 DNA reads TGTGCCAGCAGAGACGGGAGCTCCTACGAGCAGTACTTC. Its translation is CASRDGSSYEQYF.

The rearrangement uses TRBV6-4 and TRBJ2-1, with D unresolved. Germline CDR1 MRHNA, CDR2 SNTAGT. This CDR3 has 13 amino acids. With 5 bases removed from V and 3 bases from J, the gap between germline ends came to 8 bases. This CDR3 is CASSFENYNEQFF. DNA for the CDR3: TGTGCCAGCAGTTTCGAGAACTACAATGAGCAGTTCTTC.

V and J are TRBV7-8 and TRBJ2-1; 13 bases match TRBD2. Unmatched junction bases numbered 12, after V lost 3 bases and J lost 7 bases. The CDR3 consists of 18 residues. The germline V gene has CDR1 SGHVS and CDR2 FQNEAQ. The CDR3: CASSFLTSGRATMNEQFF. For the CDR3, the DNA is TGTGCCAGCAGCTTTCTTACTAGCGGGAGGGCCACGATGAATGAGCAGTTCTTC.

This clonotype has a handful of counts. The V gene is TRBV2, the J gene TRBJ2-7; D may be TRBD2 (6 bases). V lost 8 bases to trimming and J lost 1 base, with 12 bases between them. Germline loops: CDR1 SNHLY, CDR2 FYNNEI. CDR3 length: 13 residues. The CDR3 spells CASGGVFSYEQYF. The CDR3 bases are TGTGCCAGCGGAGGGGTATTTTCCTACGAGCAGTACTTC.

This chain connects TRBV20-1 to TRBJ2-1; a possible D gene is TRBD1 (6 bases). Trimming cost V 3 bases and J 0 bases, with 12 bases left between them. Germline assignment: CDR1 DFQATT and CDR2 SNEGSKA (reference sequence). The CDR3 covers 15 residues. The CDR3 region has the DNA TGCAGTGCTAGTTCGGACAGTAACTCCTACAATGAGCAGTTCTTC. Encoded protein: CSASSDSNSYNEQFF.

The genes are TRBV29-1 and TRBJ1-1; D is possibly TRBD1 (6 bases). Germline V gene data show CDR1 as SQVTM and CDR2 as ANQGSEA. The CDR3 consists of 12 residues. Trimming pared 7 bases from V and 4 bases from J, leaving 13 bases between. CDR3 DNA: TGCAGCGGAATACAGGGCGGCACTGAAGCTTTCTTT. It yields the protein CSGIQGGTEAFF.

The chain combines TRBV15 with TRBJ1-2; 8 positions agree with TRBD1. The germline gives CDR1 LNHNV, CDR2 YYDKDF (reference sequence). V gave up 1 base and J gave up 4 bases; unmatched junction bases: 8. This CDR3 spans 16 amino acids. The CDR3 sequence: CATSRGGRTGSYGYTF. The CDR3 DNA follows: TGTGCCACCAGCAGAGGGGGAAGGACAGGGAGCTATGGCTACACCTTC.

This sequence joins TRBV13 and TRBJ2-1; TRBD2 agrees at 7 bases. CDR1 PRHDT and CDR2 FYEKMQ come from the germline V gene (reference sequence). The trim removed 2 bases at V and 8 bases at J, leaving 9 bases unmatched. The CDR3 is 15 residues long. The CDR3 loop reads CASSLPREGSDEQFF. The CDR3 coding sequence is TGTGCCAGCAGCTTACCCAGGGAGGGATCCGATGAGCAGTTCTTC.

With regard to this clonotype: Germline and junction disagree at one end, which may indicate a read error. The J gene is TRBJ1-2, the V gene TRBV3-1; no firm D call. Germline CDR1 LGHDT, CDR2 YNNKEL (reference sequence). The CDR3 extends over 13 amino acids. The CDR3 sequence is CASSQDHNSGYTF. CDR3 bases: TGCGCCAGCAGCCAAGACCATAATAGTGGCTACACCTTC.

This clonotype was recorded once. This chain uses TRBV12-3 or TRBV12-4 with TRBJ2-3; D possibly corresponds to TRBD2 (5 bases). Trimming cost V 3 bases and J 2 bases, with 12 bases left between them. The CDR3 is 15 residues long. For the CDR3, the DNA is TGTGCCAGCAGTTTTGGGGATAGCGCCACAGATACGCAGTATTTT. Its protein product is CASSFGDSATDTQYF.

This rearrangement joins TRBV5-1 to TRBJ1-1, with D hard to call. This CDR3 contains 15 residues. Trimming cost V 0 bases and J 4 bases, with 13 bases left between them. Germline CDR1 reads SGHRS; CDR2 reads YFSETQ. Here the CDR3 DNA reads TGCGCCAGCAGCTTGGAGAATGCAGCGAGCACTGAAGCTTTCTTT. It encodes CASSLENAASTEAFF.

Concerning this clonotype itself: The junction and the germline gene differ at one end; a read error may be behind it. CDR3 coding DNA: TGCAGCGTAGAAGGGACAGGGTACGGGCAGTACTTC. Amino acid sequence: CSVEGTGYGQYF. The chain couples TRBV29-1 to TRBJ2-5, with TRBD1 matching 9 bases. CDR1 is SQVTM and CDR2 is ANQGSEA in the germline V gene. This CDR3 has 12 amino acids. Filled out from reference TRBV29-1 and TRBJ2-5, the complete variable domain reads SAVISQKPSRDICQRGTSLTIQCQVDSQVTMMFWYRQQPGQSLTLIATANQGSEATYESGFVIDKFPISRPNLTFSTLTVSNMSPEDSSIYLCSVEGTGYGQYFGPGTRLLVL.

This chain connects TRBV28 to TRBJ1-1; no definite D call. Germline values: CDR1 MDHEN, CDR2 SYDVKM. The CDR3 covers 15 residues. Trimming left V 2 bases short and J 0 bases short, with 10 bases between. The CDR3 coding sequence is TGTGCCAGCAGTTTAGAGGGCGGAATGAACACTGAAGCTTTCTTT. Translation: CASSLEGGMNTEAFF.

The chain is built from TRBV5-1 and TRBJ1-5; 7 nucleotides line up with TRBD1. The CDR3 sequence is 15 residues long. Germline V gives CDR1 SGHRS, CDR2 YFSETQ. J gave up 2 bases and V 0 bases, and 2 bases lay outside the gene matches. Here the CDR3 reads CASSLGDSGNQPQHF. In nucleotides, the CDR3 is TGCGCCAGCAGCTTGGGGGACAGTGGCAATCAGCCCCAGCATTTT.

The chain uses TRBV4-2 and TRBJ2-6; 12 nucleotides line up with TRBD2. Germline V gives CDR1 LGHNA, CDR2 YNFKEQ. V trimming: 6 bases; J trimming: 2 bases; junction bases outside the gene matches: 2. This CDR3 is built from 16 residues. DNA for the CDR3: TGTGCCAGCAGTCGGACTAGCGGGACTGGGGCCAACGTCCTGACTTTC. It codes for CASSRTSGTGANVLTF.

The chain links TRBV20-1 to TRBJ2-5; the D gene is possibly TRBD1 (5 bases). With 2 bases removed from V and 3 bases from J, the gap between germline ends came to 13 bases. Germline CDR1 is DFQATT and CDR2 is SNEGSKA (reference sequence). The CDR3 length is 14 residues. The CDR3 sequence: CSARPSRVKETQYF. The CDR3 nucleotides are TGCAGTGCTAGACCATCCAGGGTCAAAGAGACCCAGTACTTC.

This clonotype turned up a few times. The genes are TRBV20-1 and TRBJ2-2; the D gene is possibly TRBD1 (6 bases). The CDR3 has 15 amino acids. Trimming took off 0 bases at V and 1 base at J, with 9 bases between the two ends. The V gene's germline CDR1 is DFQATT and CDR2 SNEGSKA (reference sequence). The CDR3: CSARETGVNTGELFF. DNA for the CDR3: TGCAGTGCTAGAGAGACAGGTGTGAACACCGGGGAGCTGTTTTTT.

The chain uses TRBV20-1 and TRBJ1-1; D unresolved. The germline gives CDR1 DFQATT, CDR2 SNEGSKA (reference sequence). CDR3 length: 13 residues. With 0 bases removed from V and 5 bases from J, the gap between germline ends came to 10 bases. CDR3: CSARDTLSTEAFF. DNA for the CDR3: TGCAGTGCTAGAGATACCCTCAGTACTGAAGCTTTCTTT.

This clonotype has ten or more counts. This chain connects TRBV25-1 to TRBJ2-7; 7 bases fit TRBD1. The germline CDR1 and CDR2 sequences are MGHDK and SYGVNS. V was clipped by 4 bases and J by 5 bases; unmatched bases: 11. The CDR3 spans 15 residues. The CDR3 is CASSALNRGMDEQYF. The CDR3 nucleotides are TGTGCCAGCAGTGCCCTAAACAGGGGAATGGACGAGCAGTACTTC.

The chain carries TRBV29-1 and TRBJ2-7; a weak D match, TRBD2 (6 bases). Germline V lookup: CDR1 SQVTM, CDR2 ANQGSEA. V shed 4 bases and J shed 3 bases, with 13 bases lying between them. CDR3 length equals 13 residues. In DNA form, the CDR3 reads TGCAGCGTTGGTATGCGGGGAGGCTACGAGCAGTACTTC. It codes for CSVGMRGGYEQYF.

The V and J genes are TRBV7-3 and TRBJ1-2, with D tentatively TRBD1 (5 bases). V was pared by 5 bases and J by 3 bases, with 16 bases between. Germline CDR1 is SGHTA and CDR2 is FQGTGA. The CDR3 is 15 amino acids. This CDR3 is CASSPTGTGDYGYTF. CDR3 nucleotides: TGTGCCAGCAGCCCGACGGGGACGGGGGACTATGGCTACACCTTC.